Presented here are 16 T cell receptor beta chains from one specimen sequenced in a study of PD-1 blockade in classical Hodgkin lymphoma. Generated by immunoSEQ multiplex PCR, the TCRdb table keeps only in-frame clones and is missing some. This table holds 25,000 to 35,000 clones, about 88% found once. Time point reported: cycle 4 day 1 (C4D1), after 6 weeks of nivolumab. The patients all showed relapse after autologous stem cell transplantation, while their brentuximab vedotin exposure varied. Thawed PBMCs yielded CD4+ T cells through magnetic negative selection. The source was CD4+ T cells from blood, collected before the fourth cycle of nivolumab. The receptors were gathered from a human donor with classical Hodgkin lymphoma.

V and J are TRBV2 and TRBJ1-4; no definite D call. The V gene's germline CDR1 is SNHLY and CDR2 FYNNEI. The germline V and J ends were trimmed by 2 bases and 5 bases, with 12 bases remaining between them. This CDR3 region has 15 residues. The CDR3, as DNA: TGTGCCAGCAGTGAAAACAGTCAGAAGAATGAAAAACTGTTTTTT. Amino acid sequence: CASSENSQKNEKLFF.

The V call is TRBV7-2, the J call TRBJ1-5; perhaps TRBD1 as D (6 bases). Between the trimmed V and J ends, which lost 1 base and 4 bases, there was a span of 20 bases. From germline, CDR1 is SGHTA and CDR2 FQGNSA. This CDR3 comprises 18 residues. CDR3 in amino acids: CASSLGFWGRGQNQPQHF. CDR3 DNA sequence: TGTGCCAGCAGCTTAGGGTTTTGGGGCAGGGGCCAGAATCAGCCCCAGCATTTT. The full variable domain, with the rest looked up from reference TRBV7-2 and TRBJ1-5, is GAGVSQSPSNKVTEKGKDVELRCDPISGHTALYWYRQSLGQGLEFLIYFQGNSAPDKSGLPSDRFSAERTGGSVSTLTIQRTQQEDSAVYLCASSLGFWGRGQNQPQHFGDGTRLSIL.

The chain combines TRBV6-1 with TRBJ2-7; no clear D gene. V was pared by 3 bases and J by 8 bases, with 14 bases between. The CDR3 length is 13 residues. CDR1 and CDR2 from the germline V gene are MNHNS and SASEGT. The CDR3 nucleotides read TGTGCCAGCAGTGAGGAGATTGCTACGAAGCAGTACTTC. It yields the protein CASSEEIATKQYF.

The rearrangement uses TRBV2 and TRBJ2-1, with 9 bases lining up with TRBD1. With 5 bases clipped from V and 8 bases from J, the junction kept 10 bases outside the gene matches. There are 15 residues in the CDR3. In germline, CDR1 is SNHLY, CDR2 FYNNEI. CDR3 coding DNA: TGTGCCAGCAGTTCCGGGACAGGGATAGCGCATGAGCAGTTCTTC. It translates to CASSSGTGIAHEQFF.

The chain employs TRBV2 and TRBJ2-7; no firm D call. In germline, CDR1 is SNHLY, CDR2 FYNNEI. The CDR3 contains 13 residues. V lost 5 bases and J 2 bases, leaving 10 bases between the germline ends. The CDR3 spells CASSLGKTYEQYF. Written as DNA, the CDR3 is TGTGCCAGCAGTTTGGGGAAGACCTACGAGCAGTACTTC.

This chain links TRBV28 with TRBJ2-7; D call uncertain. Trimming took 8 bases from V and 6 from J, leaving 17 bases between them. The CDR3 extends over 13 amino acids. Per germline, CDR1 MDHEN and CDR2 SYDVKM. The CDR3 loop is CASSVGALREQYF. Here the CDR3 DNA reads TGTGCCAGCTCAGTCGGAGCTCTCCGCGAGCAGTACTTC.

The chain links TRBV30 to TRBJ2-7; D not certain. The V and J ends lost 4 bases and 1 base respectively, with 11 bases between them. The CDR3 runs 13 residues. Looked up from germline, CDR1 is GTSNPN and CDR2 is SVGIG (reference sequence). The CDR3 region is CAWTPIGSYEQYF. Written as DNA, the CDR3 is TGTGCCTGGACCCCCATTGGGTCCTACGAGCAGTACTTC. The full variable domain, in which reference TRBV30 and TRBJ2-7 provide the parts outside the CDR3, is SQTIHQWPATLVQPVGSPLSLECTVEGTSNPNLYWYRQAAGRGLQLLFYSVGIGQISSEVPQNLSASRPQDRQFILSSKKLLLSDSGFYLCAWTPIGSYEQYFGPGTRLTVT.

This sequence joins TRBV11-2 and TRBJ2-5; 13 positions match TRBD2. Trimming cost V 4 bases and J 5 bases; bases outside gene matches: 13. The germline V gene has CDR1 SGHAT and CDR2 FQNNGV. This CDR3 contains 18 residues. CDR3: CASSWTSGGRAPRETQYF. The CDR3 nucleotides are TGTGCCAGCAGCTGGACTAGCGGGGGTCGGGCCCCAAGGGAGACCCAGTACTTC.

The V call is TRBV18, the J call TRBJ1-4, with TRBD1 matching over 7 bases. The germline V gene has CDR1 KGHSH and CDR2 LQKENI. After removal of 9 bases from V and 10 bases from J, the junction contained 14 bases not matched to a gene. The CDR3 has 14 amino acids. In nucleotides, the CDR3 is TGTGCCAGTTCAACAGGGGCCGACGGTGGAAAACTGTTTTTT. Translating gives CASSTGADGGKLFF.

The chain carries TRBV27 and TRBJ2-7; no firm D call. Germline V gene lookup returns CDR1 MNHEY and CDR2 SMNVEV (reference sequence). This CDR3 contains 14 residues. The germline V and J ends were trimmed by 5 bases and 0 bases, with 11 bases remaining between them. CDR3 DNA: TGTGCCAGCAGTAAGTGGTCCCACTCCTACGAGCAGTACTTC. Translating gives CASSKWSHSYEQYF.

The CDR3 spells CASSLGPGLAGGSSYNEQFF. CDR3 bases: TGTGCCAGCAGCTTAGGCCCGGGACTAGCGGGGGGAAGCTCCTACAATGAGCAGTTCTTC. J is TRBJ2-1 and V is TRBV13; 15 nucleotides line up with TRBD2. The trim removed 0 bases at V and 0 bases at J, leaving 6 bases unmatched. The CDR3 has 20 amino acids. In germline, CDR1 is PRHDT, CDR2 FYEKMQ (reference sequence).

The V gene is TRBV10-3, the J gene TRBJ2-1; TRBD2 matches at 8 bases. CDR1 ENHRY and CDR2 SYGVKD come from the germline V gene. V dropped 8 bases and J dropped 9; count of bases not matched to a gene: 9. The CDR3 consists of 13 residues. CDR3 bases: TGTGCCATCTGGGCGGGAGGCCCTGGTGAGCAGTTCTTC. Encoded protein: CAIWAGGPGEQFF.

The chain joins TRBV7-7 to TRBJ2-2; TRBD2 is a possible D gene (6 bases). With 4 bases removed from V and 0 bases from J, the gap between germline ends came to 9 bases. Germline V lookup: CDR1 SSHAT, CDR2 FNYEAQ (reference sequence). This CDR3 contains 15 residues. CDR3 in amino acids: CASSSGLSNTGELFF. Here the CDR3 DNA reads TGTGCCAGCAGCTCGGGACTGTCGAACACCGGGGAGCTGTTTTTT.

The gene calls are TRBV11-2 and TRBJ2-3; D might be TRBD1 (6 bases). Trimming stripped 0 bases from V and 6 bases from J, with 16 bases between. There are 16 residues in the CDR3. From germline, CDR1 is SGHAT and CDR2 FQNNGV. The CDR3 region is CASSLEGAQGGDTQYF. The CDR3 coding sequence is TGTGCCAGCAGCTTAGAAGGCGCACAGGGTGGGGATACGCAGTATTTT.

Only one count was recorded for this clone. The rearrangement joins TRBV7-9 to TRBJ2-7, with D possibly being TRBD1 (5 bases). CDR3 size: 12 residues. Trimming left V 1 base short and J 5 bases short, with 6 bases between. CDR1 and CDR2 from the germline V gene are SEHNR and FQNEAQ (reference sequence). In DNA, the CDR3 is TGTGCCAGCAGCTTAGAGGGGAACGAGCAGTACTTC. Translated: CASSLEGNEQYF.

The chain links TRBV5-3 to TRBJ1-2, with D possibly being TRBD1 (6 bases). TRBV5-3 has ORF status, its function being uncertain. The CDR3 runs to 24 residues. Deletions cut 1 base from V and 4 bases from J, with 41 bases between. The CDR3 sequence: CARSLWMEPSDQTLTQGKLYGYTF. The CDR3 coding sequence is TGTGCCAGAAGCTTGTGGATGGAGCCAAGTGACCAAACTTTAACACAGGGTAAACTCTATGGCTACACCTTC.